The 18 T cell receptor beta chains below all came from one sample that was sequenced in a study of T cells in localized non-small cell lung cancer. TCRdb's copy holds only in-frame clones and misses some; the assay was immunoSEQ multiplex PCR. The sample yields 100,000 to 150,000 clones, around 90% seen once. The sample consisted of peripheral blood, taken before any cancer treatment. These receptors all come from a female donor older than 55 with stage I lung adenocarcinoma.

V gene TRBV4-1 combines with J gene TRBJ2-3; 12 bases agree with TRBD2. Unmatched junction bases numbered 7, after V lost 4 bases and J lost 5 bases. Germline V gene sequence: CDR1 MGHRA, CDR2 YSYEKL. This CDR3 is built from 16 residues. The CDR3 loop is CASSPYSSGGGDTQYF. CDR3 DNA sequence: TGCGCCAGCAGCCCCTATTCTAGCGGGGGGGGAGATACGCAGTATTTT.

The rearrangement joins TRBV2 to TRBJ1-5; D gene uncertain. The V end lost 6 bases, the J end lost 6 bases, and 12 bases lay between the germline ends. The CDR3 spans 13 residues. Per germline, CDR1 SNHLY and CDR2 FYNNEI. The CDR3 reads CASRLAPGQPQHF. CDR3 in DNA: TGTGCCAGCAGACTCGCCCCTGGTCAGCCCCAGCATTTT.

This clone was recorded once. This chain connects TRBV18 to TRBJ1-1, with a tentative D call TRBD1 (5 bases). CDR3 size: 15 residues. Germline V lookup: CDR1 KGHSH, CDR2 LQKENI. V was trimmed by 4 bases and J by 1 base, leaving 13 bases between them. CDR3 nucleotides: TGTGCCAGCTCACTTGGGGGAGCCGGGAACACTGAAGCTTTCTTT. Translating gives CASSLGGAGNTEAFF.

This chain uses TRBV19 with TRBJ2-3; 7 positions agree with TRBD2. CDR3 length: 14 amino acids. CDR1 and CDR2 from the germline V gene are LNHDA and SQIVND (reference sequence). With 6 bases clipped from V and 0 bases from J, the junction kept 3 bases outside the gene matches. CDR3 region: CASSGRLSTDTQYF. CDR3 nucleotide sequence: TGTGCCAGTAGCGGGAGGCTGAGCACAGATACGCAGTATTTT.

Judged by abundance, this clone is medium-sized. The CDR3 DNA reads TGCGCCAGCAGCACAGGCTACGAGCAGTACTTC. It yields the protein CASSTGYEQYF. This chain links TRBV5-1 with TRBJ2-7; D is possibly TRBD1 (5 bases). This CDR3 contains 11 residues. Germline CDR1 is SGHRS and CDR2 is YFSETQ. Trimming removed 4 bases at V and 3 bases at J, with 5 bases between.

The CDR3 reads CASSRGSGLNQPQHF. The CDR3 DNA sequence: TGTGCCAGCAGCCGAGGTTCAGGGCTTAATCAGCCCCAGCATTTT. The chain joins TRBV5-8 to TRBJ1-5, with a weak D call TRBD1 (5 bases). V was trimmed by 4 bases and J by 4 bases, leaving 15 bases between them. The CDR3 loop spans 15 amino acids. CDR1 is SGHTS and CDR2 is YDEGEE in the germline V gene.

The chain uses TRBV5-4 and TRBJ2-1, with 10 bases that match TRBD2. The CDR3 sequence is 16 residues long. The trim removed 4 bases at V and 5 bases at J, leaving 9 bases unmatched. Per the germline V gene, CDR1 is SGHNT and CDR2 is YYREEE (reference sequence). The CDR3 here is CASSAEALAGDNEQFF. The CDR3 DNA is TGTGCCAGCAGCGCTGAGGCTCTAGCGGGAGACAATGAGCAGTTCTTC.

The chain couples TRBV11-3 to TRBJ1-2; no reliable D call. CDR1 is SGHNT, CDR2 YENEEA, per germline. The CDR3 length is 15 residues. V gave up 7 bases and J gave up 7 bases, with 22 bases separating them. The CDR3 DNA is TGTGCCAGCAACACGGTAGGCACACCACATTGTGGCTACACCTTC. This gives the protein CASNTVGTPHCGYTF.

J is TRBJ2-2 and V is TRBV7-6, with a tentative D call TRBD1 (5 bases). The germline V and J ends were trimmed by 6 bases and 0 bases, with 14 bases remaining between them. The germline V gene has CDR1 SGHVS and CDR2 FNYEAQ. This CDR3 is built from 16 residues. For the CDR3, the DNA is TGTGCCAGCAGATCAATTCAGGGCCCGAACACCGGGGAGCTGTTTTTT. It is translated as CASRSIQGPNTGELFF.

The rearrangement links TRBV28 to TRBJ2-7; D ambiguous. Germline V lookup: CDR1 MDHEN, CDR2 SYDVKM. The CDR3 contains 13 residues. V lost 2 bases, J lost 5 bases, and 10 bases lay in between. In nucleotides, the CDR3 is TGTGCCAGCAGTTTACACCCAAGCCACGAGCAGTACTTC. Amino acids: CASSLHPSHEQYF.

The chain joins TRBV19 to TRBJ2-1, with 11 bases lining up with TRBD2. This CDR3 contains 16 residues. Germline V lookup: CDR1 LNHDA, CDR2 SQIVND (reference sequence). The V gene end was trimmed by 4 bases and the J gene end by 5 bases; junction bases not matched to a gene: 7. CDR3 loop: CASSRRLAGYNNEQFF. In nucleotides, the CDR3 is TGTGCCAGTAGTAGGCGACTAGCGGGGTACAACAATGAGCAGTTCTTC.

This clone was seen more than once but under ten times. The gene calls are TRBV18 and TRBJ1-1, with a possible D match to TRBD1 (5 bases). The CDR3 is made up of 14 amino acids. The germline V and J ends were trimmed by 2 bases and 1 base, with 8 bases remaining between them. Germline CDR1 KGHSH, CDR2 LQKENI. The CDR3 bases are TGTGCCAGCTCACCATCCGGGGGGAACACTGAAGCTTTCTTT. It yields the protein CASSPSGGNTEAFF.

The chain combines TRBV28 with TRBJ1-3; 10 nucleotides align to TRBD1. This CDR3 comprises 15 residues. The germline gives CDR1 MDHEN, CDR2 SYDVKM. V was clipped by 4 bases and J by 4 bases; unmatched bases: 4. CDR3 nucleotide sequence: TGTGCCAGCAGTTACGGGACAGGGGTAGGAAACACCATATATTTT. Encoded protein: CASSYGTGVGNTIYF.

For the CDR3, the DNA is TGTGCCATCAAAGCCGGGACAGGGGGTTACGAGCAGTACTTC. Its translation is CAIKAGTGGYEQYF. The V call is TRBV10-3, the J call TRBJ2-7; 11 bases are a match to TRBD1. CDR3 length: 14 amino acids. Germline V gene lookup returns CDR1 ENHRY and CDR2 SYGVKD. Trimming took 7 bases from V and 4 from J; bases not matched to a gene: 6.

This chain links TRBV15 with TRBJ2-7, with 10 nucleotides matching TRBD2. CDR3 size: 16 residues. The trim removed 0 bases at V and 3 bases at J, leaving 5 bases unmatched. Germline V gives CDR1 LNHNV, CDR2 YYDKDF (reference sequence). CDR3 in amino acids: CATSRDLTSGIYEQYF. In DNA form, the CDR3 reads TGTGCCACCAGCAGAGATCTCACTAGCGGGATCTACGAGCAGTACTTC. Full variable domain (missing parts from reference TRBV15 and TRBJ2-7): DAMVIQNPRYQVTQFGKPVTLSCSQTLNHNVMYWYQQKSSQAPKLLFHYYDKDFNNEADTPDNFQSRRPNTSFCFLDIRSPGLGDTAMYLCATSRDLTSGIYEQYFGPGTRLTVT.

The chain has TRBV9 and TRBJ2-1; 8 bases line up with TRBD2. Per the germline V gene, CDR1 is SGDLS and CDR2 is YYNGEE. The trim removed 7 bases at V and 7 bases at J, leaving 7 bases unmatched. This CDR3 spans 13 amino acids. In DNA form, the CDR3 reads TGTGCCAGCGCCAGCGGGAGTCGTAATGAGCAGTTCTTC. Amino acids: CASASGSRNEQFF.

The gene calls are TRBV28 and TRBJ1-1; perhaps TRBD1 as D (6 bases). In germline, CDR1 is MDHEN, CDR2 SYDVKM. The CDR3 runs 13 residues. With 6 bases removed from V and 11 bases from J, the gap between germline ends came to 19 bases. CDR3 region: CASRQTGAFEAFF. DNA of the CDR3: TGTGCCAGCAGGCAGACAGGTGCCTTTGAGGCTTTCTTT.

This rearrangement joins TRBV5-1 to TRBJ2-1, with unresolved D. From germline, CDR1 is SGHRS and CDR2 YFSETQ. V was trimmed by 2 bases and J by 0 bases, leaving 9 bases between them. The length of the CDR3 is 15 residues. CDR3 amino acids: CASSFVGRSYNEQFF. For the CDR3, the DNA is TGCGCCAGCAGCTTCGTTGGGCGCTCCTACAATGAGCAGTTCTTC.